This T cell receptor (beta chain) is drawn from a study of blood T cell repertoires in COVID-19. About the research overall: The United States, Italy and Spain were the sources of the acute and convalescent COVID-19 samples. Sample material is recorded as cDNA or gDNA derived from T cells, B-cell-depleted T cells, or PBMCs.

Trimming took 4 bases from V and 3 from J; bases not matched to a gene: 4. This CDR3 region has 14 residues. CDR1 SGHNT and CDR2 YYREEE come from the germline V gene (reference sequence). Participant-given clinical history determined each cohort assignment. In Cohort 3, a recovered donor had either two negative PCRs, clearance, or symptom resolution. Sequencing was performed with immunoSEQ multiplex PCR; in TCRdb, only in-frame clones are kept and a portion is missing. The sample shows 190,000 or so clones, more than 80% of them seen only once. The chain joins TRBV5-4 to TRBJ1-1; 9 positions match TRBD1. The sequence derives from a man in his forties or fifties who had recovered from COVID-19. Sequenced: PBMCs or T cells enriched from blood (not recorded which). This CDR3 reads CASSDTGGYTEAFF. The CDR3 coding sequence is TGTGCCAGCAGCGATACAGGGGGCTACACTGAAGCTTTCTTT.